This T cell receptor beta chain derives from a study of cytomegalovirus exposure and HLA in healthy donors. Overall study results and limits: According to the study, 160 or so TCR beta chains were cytomegalovirus-associated. Several top significant clusters appeared, in a later analysis, to be linked to common viral pathogens.

This clone was recorded a few times. Its antigen is not identified. This sample also contains other DNA sequences that code for the same CDR3. The PCR made use of 60 Vbeta and 13 Jbeta primers. The repertoire was sequenced with immunoSEQ multiplex PCR; TCRdb's copy has only in-frame clones and lacks some. The data hold under 200,000 clones, with around 80% observed a single time. The CDR3 runs 15 residues. Trimming took off 3 bases at V and 1 base at J, with 10 bases between the two ends. Looked up from germline, CDR1 is MGHRA and CDR2 is YSYEKL. The sequence came from a woman in her forties in good health and CMV-seronegative. The chain is built from TRBV4-1 and TRBJ1-5, with D hard to call. Sequences were obtained from PBMCs. The CDR3, as DNA: TGCGCCAGCAGCCATGGCGGCGGAAGCAATCAGCCCCAGCATTTT. Protein sequence: CASSHGGGSNQPQHF.